This entry describes one T cell receptor (beta chain). What this receptor recognizes is not known. No qualities accompany the bases; no much larger clone lies one base away. These data belong to a study of neoadjuvant nivolumab and ipilimumab in lung cancer (dated by TCRdb to 2018 to 2020). For context, the study as a whole: Nivolumab was given at 3 mg/kg intravenously on days 1, 15 and 29, and the combination arm added ipilimumab 1 mg/kg on day 1 only. The primary trial endpoint was the major pathologic response (MPR) rate in the intention-to-treat population in each study arm. Of the roughly 45 patients with operable NSCLC treated in the trial, roughly 23 were randomized to nivolumab monotherapy and some 21 to nivolumab plus ipilimumab. The study compared TCR repertoires in pretherapy (baseline) peripheral blood with TCR repertoires in tumors resected at surgery after neoadjuvant immune checkpoint blockade. Seven patients had matched pretherapy and resected tumor pairs analyzed, with four treated with nivolumab and three with nivolumab plus ipilimumab.

From its cysteine to its phenylalanine, the CDR3 spans 14 amino acids. The kept DNA is CDR3 alone, 42 bases in frame from the first base. Trimming takes 6 bases from V and 0 bases from J, and the germline ends sit 11 bases apart. CDR1 and CDR2 were assigned from the germline V gene as MNHNS and SASEGT. This specimen's time point label, interpreted: pretherapy, before neoadjuvant immune checkpoint inhibitors. Samples were obtained from the phase 2 randomized NEOSTAR trial, in which neoadjuvant nivolumab or nivolumab plus ipilimumab followed by surgery was tested in operable NSCLC. Overall results and qualifications from the work: Richness in tumors resected after neoadjuvant therapy showed a positive correlation with pretherapy blood TCR richness (Spearman R ≈ 0.8). TCR richness and clonality were greater in resected tumors than in tumor-adjacent uninvolved lung, and increases were seen in more dual-therapy-treated tumors. No significant correlation was found between TCR clonality and pathologic tumor regression, and only one major-pathologic-response sample was available for the clonality analysis. From pretherapy to surgery, tumor T-cell richness and clonality went up in three of three dual-therapy tumors, versus only two of four nivolumab-treated tumors. A small number of samples was subjected to TCR sequencing.

Library preparation was by the immunoSEQ multiplex PCR assay. As for how the authors treated the data: Repertoires were summarized by richness and clonality, and significantly expanded and contracted clones were identified between pre- and post-therapy samples. As stored in TCRdb, this immuneACCESS dataset retains in-frame rearrangements with V and J assigned. A fraction of the clones does not appear; measured against another copy, unresolved V genes explain less than half of the discrepancy, and the remainder lacks a known reason. V and J calls and clone size are copied from that table; D and trimming were computed from the DNA. The sample table lists tens of thousands of clones, around 80% of them with a count of one. The ten top clones hold under 8% of the sample.

The TCR sequence derives from an adult with non-small cell lung cancer. The rearrangement combines TRBV6-1 with TRBJ1-1, with the D gene not clear enough to name. Specimen: peripheral blood, collected before neoadjuvant nivolumab, alone or with ipilimumab. The nucleotides read TGTGCCAGCAGCCGGGCCAACATGAACACTGAAGCTTTCTTT. Its protein product is CASSRANMNTEAFF.